This passage covers 3 T cell receptor beta chains from one sample sequenced in a study of CXCR3-negative and CXCR3-positive naive CD8 T cells. The authors prepared UMI-labeled TRB cDNA libraries by 5' RACE. One entry per CDR3 protein, without DNA, is what TCRdb gives after re-calling the 5' RACE reads. The table lists about 56,000 distinct CDR3 sequences. The material sequenced was memory CD8+ T cells from blood. The receptor set was obtained from a human donor in good health. Some clones in this sample may be carry-over from other donors' samples.

The rearrangement uses TRBV7-9 and TRBJ2-7; TCRdb proposes TRBD1, but this gene call is untestable without DNA. From germline, CDR1 is SEHNR and CDR2 FQNEAQ (reference sequence). The CDR3 is made up of 13 amino acids. Here the CDR3 reads CASRGGDYYEQYF.

The chain has TRBV5-1 and TRBJ2-7; checking the TCRdb D call of TRBD1 is not possible without DNA. The CDR3 is 18 residues long. In germline, CDR1 is SGHRS, CDR2 YFSETQ. The CDR3 loop reads CASSLEYAGAQVSYEQYF.

The chain is built from TRBV6-2 or TRBV6-3 and TRBJ2-1. Germline V gives CDR1 MNHEY, CDR2 SVGEGT. This CDR3 spans 11 amino acids. CDR3 region: CASSDKIEQFF.